One TCR beta chain is described in this entry. Its antigen is as yet unknown. The data derive from a study of beta chain features in type 1 diabetes. Purity (above 95%) was reached by all sorted populations. The investigators reverse transcribed all of the isolated RNA, so they sequenced expressed TCRB transcripts. Some clones are missing from TCRdb's copy, which holds only in-frame ones; the method was immunoSEQ multiplex PCR. The sample holds 300,000 or so clones; roughly 8% are singletons and the top ten take approximately 0.47%. General study results and limits: Unsettled here was the matter of whether HLA type influences TCRB rearrangement. Over-representation of high TCR-expressing cells was a possible consequence of cDNA sequencing. Type 1 diabetes patients showed fewer insertions and more deletions at VDJ junctions.

The CDR3 runs to 16 residues. Germline V CDR1 and CDR2: SGHTA, FQGNSA. V gave up 6 bases and J gave up 0 bases; unmatched junction bases: 6. The sequence came from a woman aged 18 to 35 in good health. Sequencing was done on a sample of central memory CD4+ T cells from blood. The chain carries TRBV7-2 and TRBJ2-2, with TRBD2 matching 8 bases. The CDR3 spells CASSFTSGSNTGELFF. The CDR3 DNA reads TGTGCCAGCAGTTTCACTAGCGGCTCGAACACCGGGGAGCTGTTTTTT.